This T cell receptor beta chain was retrieved from a study of identical twins. Points from the study as a whole: Invariant T cells like MAIT and iNKT could partly confound the zero-insertion analyses. Out-of-frame beta chain sequences displayed weaker excess sharing between twins. The abundant beta clonotypes from cord blood had fewer insertions, and memory repertoires had none of this.

In its sample, this clonotype was seen a few times. The antigen remains undetermined. TCRdb fed the 5' RACE reads into MiXCR, producing one record per CDR3 protein. Among 200,000 to 300,000 distinct CDR3 sequences, over 9.5% were seen once, and the ten largest hold 4% to 5%. V lost 8 bases, J lost 0 bases, and 5 bases lay in between. Germline V gene data show CDR1 as MNHNY and CDR2 as SVGAGI (reference sequence). The CDR3 runs to 13 residues. The same data also contributed to another study, on yellow fever vaccine responses in identical twins.

The clonotype originates from a woman aged 18-30 years in good health. The sample consisted of memory (CD45RO+) T cells sorted from blood. The V and J genes are TRBV6-6 and TRBJ2-6; no clear D. Here the CDR3 reads CASHSSGANVLTF. The CDR3 region has the DNA TGTGCCAGCCACAGCTCTGGGGCCAACGTCCTGACTTTC.